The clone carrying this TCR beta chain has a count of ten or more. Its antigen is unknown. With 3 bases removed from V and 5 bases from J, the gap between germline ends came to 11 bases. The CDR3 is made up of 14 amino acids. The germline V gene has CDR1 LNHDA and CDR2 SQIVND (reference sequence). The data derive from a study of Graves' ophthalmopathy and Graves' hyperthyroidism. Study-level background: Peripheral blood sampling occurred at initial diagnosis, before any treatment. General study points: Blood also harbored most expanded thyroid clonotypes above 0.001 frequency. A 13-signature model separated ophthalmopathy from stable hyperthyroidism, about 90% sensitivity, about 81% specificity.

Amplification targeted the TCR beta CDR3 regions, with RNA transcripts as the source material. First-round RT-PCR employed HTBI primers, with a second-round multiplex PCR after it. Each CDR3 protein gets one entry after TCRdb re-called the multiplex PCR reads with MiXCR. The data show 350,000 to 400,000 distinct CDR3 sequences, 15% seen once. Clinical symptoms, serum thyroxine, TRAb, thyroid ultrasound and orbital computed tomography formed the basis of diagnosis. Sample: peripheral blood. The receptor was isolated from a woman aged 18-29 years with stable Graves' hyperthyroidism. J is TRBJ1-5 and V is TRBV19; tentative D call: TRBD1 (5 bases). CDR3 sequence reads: CASSMLGDDQPQHF. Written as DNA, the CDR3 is TGTGCCAGTAGTATGTTAGGGGACGATCAGCCCCAGCATTTT.